This section outlines one T cell receptor (beta chain) sequence together with its context. The specificity of this receptor is unknown. A much larger clone sits a single nucleotide away, making a read error possible. The CDR3, from cysteine to phenylalanine, totals 16 residues. Just the 48-base CDR3 DNA is kept, in frame starting at base 1. Trimming at the junction amounts to 3 bases on V and 1 base on J, and the germline ends lie 15 bases apart. These data are taken from a study of blood T cells in healthy people across ages (dated by TCRdb to between 2015 and 2017). For the study in its entirety: In model experiments, template switching captured about one uniquely barcoded TCR beta cDNA molecule for every two T cells. Using deep sequencing normalized with unique cDNA molecular identifiers, the study measured how TCR beta repertoire diversity changes with age. The donors were divided into four age groups: young (average approximately 15 years), middle-aged (roughly 42), aged (about 60) and long-lived (more than 75). To avoid experimental bias, donors of different ages were randomly spread across the sequencing lanes. For two donors (one aged 18 to 30 and one aged 80 or older), the study analyzed two additional independent replicas of 1 million unique cDNA reads from the same blood draw.

Systemically healthy Caucasian individuals from Russia, 39 in total and aged roughly 6 to 95 years, were included as donors. Each donor gave 8.5 to 10 milliliters of peripheral blood, collected into EDTA-treated Vacutainer tubes. Ficoll-Paque density-gradient centrifugation was used to isolate PBMCs, with at least 6.5 million per sample. Total RNA was extracted from PBMCs with Trizol reagent, with at least 6 micrograms obtained per sample. Naive CD45RAhigh/CD27high T cell percentages were measured by flow cytometry on a PBMC aliquot from every donor. Beyond this particular receptor, the publication reports: Because profiling used bulk unsorted PBMCs, naive and antigen-experienced compartments could not be compared conclusively. Observed TCR beta diversity per million T cells fell roughly linearly with age, and a significant reduction was already apparent by age around 40. The long-lived group showed more naive CD4+ T cells, fewer expanded clones and increased TCR diversity than the aged group, suggesting age selection. There was a strong correlation between observed TCR beta diversity and the percentage of naive T cells measured by flow cytometry. Total diversity estimates from one million sequenced T cells were considered lower bounds and underestimates. Because the CMV infection status of the donors was unknown, age-related changes in expanded clonotypes may potentially have been confounded.

The protocol used for the library was 5' RACE. TCRdb records Illumina HiSeq 2500 as the sequencer. A second about 7 to 12 cycle PCR used a sample-barcoded 5' primer and a J-beta primer mix. Each TCR beta cDNA molecule received a unique molecular identifier from a template-switch 5' adaptor carrying 12 random nucleotides. Each sample yielded at least 3 million CDR3-containing paired-end reads. First-strand cDNA synthesis was performed from all RNA using the Mint cDNA synthesis kit, with priming by a TRBC-specific oligonucleotide. After uracil-DNA glycosylase treatment, a first 18-cycle PCR used universal primers M1SS and BC2_uni_R on all cDNA. Per the original workflow: For normalization, 1 million high-quality reads, each with a distinct molecular identifier, were randomly selected from each sample. Reads sharing molecular identifiers were discarded rather than binned into consensus sequences. CDR3 identification, clonotype clustering and error correction used MiTCR with a Q25 quality threshold and the strictest error-elimination algorithm. A nonparametric unseen species model using Euler transformation provided a lower-bound estimate of total TCR beta diversity. TCRdb ran its own pipeline on the public reads, namely fastp trimming at Q25 and MiXCR clone calling, and kept in-frame beta chains. All rows with the same CDR3 protein become a single entry with the most common DNA and genes. What appears here as the V and J calls and clone size reflects TCRdb's work, not the paper's. The table for this sample lists about 670,000 distinct CDR3 sequences; about 51% of them were counted only once. The biggest ten clones account for roughly 14% of the sample.

The chain joins TRBV12-3 or TRBV12-4 to TRBJ2-5, and possibly TRBD2, on 5 matching bases. The clonotype originates from a woman older than 75 in good health. Sequencing was performed on blood. The nucleotide sequence is TGTGCCAGCAGTTTCTTCGGGGTAGTACTCCAAGAGACCCAGTACTTC. Its protein product is CASSFFGVVLQETQYF.